These 4 T cell receptor beta chains originate from one sample sequenced in a study of T cell changes during pregnancy in multiple sclerosis. Here immunoSEQ multiplex PCR was the method, and the copy in TCRdb shows in-frame clones only, minus some. The sample lists 90,000 or so clones; roughly 90% were seen once. Sample: peripheral blood, taken in the first trimester of pregnancy. These receptors all come from a female donor with multiple sclerosis, enrolled in a pregnancy study.

The CDR3 DNA follows: TGCGCCAGCAGCCCGGGGACTAGCGCTCTTGAGCAGTTCTTC. It encodes CASSPGTSALEQFF. The chain combines TRBV5-1 with TRBJ2-1, with 10 bases identical to TRBD2. The CDR3 spans 14 residues. Trimming cost V 4 bases and J 9 bases; bases outside gene matches: 7. Per the germline V gene, CDR1 is SGHRS and CDR2 is YFSETQ.

This chain uses TRBV6-1 with TRBJ2-3, with D hard to call. The V gene lost 4 bases and the J gene lost 5 bases, with 10 bases spanning the gap. The CDR3 consists of 13 residues. Germline V CDR1 and CDR2: MNHNS, SASEGT. The CDR3 DNA sequence: TGTGCCAGCAGTGTAATCCCTCTAGATACGCAGTATTTT. Translation gives CASSVIPLDTQYF.

The V gene is TRBV4-3, the J gene TRBJ2-1; D gene uncertain. The V and J ends lost 4 bases and 7 bases respectively, with 14 bases between them. CDR1 is LGHNA and CDR2 is YSLEER in the germline V gene. CDR3 length: 14 amino acids. This CDR3 reads CASSPLAVLNEQFF. In DNA form, the CDR3 reads TGCGCCAGCAGCCCCCTCGCAGTATTGAATGAGCAGTTCTTC.

The chain uses TRBV28 and TRBJ1-1, with unresolved D. The CDR3 sequence is 13 residues long. V dropped 3 bases and J dropped 5 bases, with 10 bases sitting between them. Germline V CDR1 and CDR2: MDHEN, SYDVKM. CDR3 loop: CASSFVSGTEAFF. The DNA of the CDR3 is TGTGCCAGCAGTTTTGTCTCGGGAACTGAAGCTTTCTTT.